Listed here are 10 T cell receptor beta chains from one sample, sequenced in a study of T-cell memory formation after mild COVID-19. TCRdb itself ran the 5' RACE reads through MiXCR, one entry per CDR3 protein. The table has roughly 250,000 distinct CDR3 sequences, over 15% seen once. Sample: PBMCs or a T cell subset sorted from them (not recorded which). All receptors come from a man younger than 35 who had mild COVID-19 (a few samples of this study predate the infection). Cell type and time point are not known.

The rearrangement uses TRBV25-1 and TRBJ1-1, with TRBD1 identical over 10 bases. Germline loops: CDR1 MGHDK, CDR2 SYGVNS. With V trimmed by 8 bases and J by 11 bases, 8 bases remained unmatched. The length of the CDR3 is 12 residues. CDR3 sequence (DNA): TGTGCCAGCCGACAGGGGGCCTTGCCTGCTTTCTTT. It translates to CASRQGALPAFF.

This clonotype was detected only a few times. This CDR3 is CASSDPGQGITDTEAFF. DNA of the CDR3: TGCGCCAGCAGCGACCCGGGACAGGGGATAACGGACACTGAAGCTTTCTTT. The chain recombines TRBV5-1 with TRBJ1-1; TRBD1 agrees at 10 bases. V was clipped by 4 bases and J by 3 bases; unmatched bases: 12. Germline V gene data show CDR1 as SGHRS and CDR2 as YFSETQ. The CDR3 is 17 residues long.

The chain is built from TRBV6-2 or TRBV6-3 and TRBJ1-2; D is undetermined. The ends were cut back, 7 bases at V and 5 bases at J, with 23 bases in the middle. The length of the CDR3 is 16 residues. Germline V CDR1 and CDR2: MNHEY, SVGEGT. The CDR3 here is CASIPRRHSLTYGYTF. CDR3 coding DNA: TGTGCCAGCATCCCCCGTCGACACTCGCTAACATATGGCTACACCTTC.

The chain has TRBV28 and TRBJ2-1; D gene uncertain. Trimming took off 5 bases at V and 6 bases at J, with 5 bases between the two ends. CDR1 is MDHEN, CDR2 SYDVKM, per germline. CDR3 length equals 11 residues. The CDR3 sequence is CASSRLNEQFF. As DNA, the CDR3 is TGTGCCAGCAGTCGCCTCAATGAGCAGTTCTTC. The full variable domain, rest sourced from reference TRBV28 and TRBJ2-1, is DVKVTQSSRYLVKRTGEKVFLECVQDMDHENMFWYRQDPGLGLRLIYFSYDVKMKEKGDIPEGYSVSREKKERFSLILESASTNQTSMYLCASSRLNEQFFGPGTRLTVL.

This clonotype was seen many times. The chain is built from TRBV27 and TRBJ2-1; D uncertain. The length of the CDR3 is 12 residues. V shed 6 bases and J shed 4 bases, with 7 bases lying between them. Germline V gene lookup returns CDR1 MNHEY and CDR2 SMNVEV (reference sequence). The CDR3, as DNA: TGTGCCAGCAGCCCAGCTTACAATGAGCAGTTCTTC. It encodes CASSPAYNEQFF.

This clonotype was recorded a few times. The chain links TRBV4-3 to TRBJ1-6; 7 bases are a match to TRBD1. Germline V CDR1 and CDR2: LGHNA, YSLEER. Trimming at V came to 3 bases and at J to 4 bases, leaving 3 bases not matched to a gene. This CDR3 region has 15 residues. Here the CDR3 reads CASSQVQGYNSPLHF. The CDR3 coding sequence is TGCGCCAGCAGCCAGGTACAGGGGTATAATTCACCCCTCCACTTT.

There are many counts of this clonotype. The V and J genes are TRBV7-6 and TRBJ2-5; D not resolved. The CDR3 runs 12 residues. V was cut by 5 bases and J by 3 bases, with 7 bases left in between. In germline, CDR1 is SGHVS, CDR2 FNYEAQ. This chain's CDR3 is CASSDLKETQYF. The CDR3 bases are TGTGCCAGCAGCGACCTCAAAGAGACCCAGTACTTC.

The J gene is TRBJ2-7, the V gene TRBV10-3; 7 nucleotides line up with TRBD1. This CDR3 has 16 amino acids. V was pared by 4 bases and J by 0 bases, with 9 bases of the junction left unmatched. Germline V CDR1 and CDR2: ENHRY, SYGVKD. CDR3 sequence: CAISGRGNRGSYEQYV. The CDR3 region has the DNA TGTGCCATCAGTGGTCGTGGGAACAGGGGCTCCTACGAGCAGTACGTC.

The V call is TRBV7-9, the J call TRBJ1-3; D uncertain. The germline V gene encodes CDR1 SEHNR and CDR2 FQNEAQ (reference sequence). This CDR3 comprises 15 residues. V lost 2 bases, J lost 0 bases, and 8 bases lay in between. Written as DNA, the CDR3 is TGTGCCAGCAGCTTATCCATCAGCTCTGGAAACACCATATATTTT. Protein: CASSLSISSGNTIYF. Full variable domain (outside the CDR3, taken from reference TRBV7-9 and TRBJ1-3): DTGVSQNPRHKITKRGQNVTFRCDPISEHNRLYWYRQTLGQGPEFLTYFQNEAQLEKSRLLSDRFSAERPKGSFSTLEIQRTEQGDSAMYLCASSLSISSGNTIYFGEGSWLTVV.

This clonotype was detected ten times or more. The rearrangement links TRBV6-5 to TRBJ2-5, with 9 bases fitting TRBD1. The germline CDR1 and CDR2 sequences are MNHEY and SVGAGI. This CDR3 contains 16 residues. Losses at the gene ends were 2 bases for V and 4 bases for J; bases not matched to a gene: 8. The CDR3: CASSYRTGERPETQYF. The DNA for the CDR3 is TGTGCCAGCAGTTACCGGACAGGGGAGAGGCCAGAGACCCAGTACTTC.